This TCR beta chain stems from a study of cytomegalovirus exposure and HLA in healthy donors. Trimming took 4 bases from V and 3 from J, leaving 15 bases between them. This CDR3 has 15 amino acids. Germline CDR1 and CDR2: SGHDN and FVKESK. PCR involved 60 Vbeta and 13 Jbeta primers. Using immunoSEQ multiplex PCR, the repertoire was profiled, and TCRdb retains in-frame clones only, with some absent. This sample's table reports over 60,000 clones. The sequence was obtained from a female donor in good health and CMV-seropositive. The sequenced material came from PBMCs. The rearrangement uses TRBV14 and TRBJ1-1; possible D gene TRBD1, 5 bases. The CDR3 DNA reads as TGTGCCAGCAGCCTAACCACGGGGGACCACACTGAAGCTTTCTTT. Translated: CASSLTTGDHTEAFF.